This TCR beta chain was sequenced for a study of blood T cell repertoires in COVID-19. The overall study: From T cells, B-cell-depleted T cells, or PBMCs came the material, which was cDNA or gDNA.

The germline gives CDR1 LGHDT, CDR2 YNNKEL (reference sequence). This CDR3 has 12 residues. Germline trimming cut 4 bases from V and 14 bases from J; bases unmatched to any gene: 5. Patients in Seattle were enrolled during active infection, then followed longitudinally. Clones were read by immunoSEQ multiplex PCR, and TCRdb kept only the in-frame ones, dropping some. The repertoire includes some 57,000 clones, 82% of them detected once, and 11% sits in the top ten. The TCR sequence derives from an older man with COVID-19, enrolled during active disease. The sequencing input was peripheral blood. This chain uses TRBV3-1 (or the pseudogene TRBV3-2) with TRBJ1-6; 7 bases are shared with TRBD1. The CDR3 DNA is TGTGCCAGCAGCCTCAGGACAGGAGCCCTCCACTTT. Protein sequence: CASSLRTGALHF.